The 22 T cell receptor beta chains given below trace back to one sample, sequenced in a study of OX40 agonist ivuxolimab in advanced cancers. The data were produced by immunoSEQ multiplex PCR, yet TCRdb's version contains in-frame clones alone and is incomplete. The table lists fewer than 90,000 clones, less than 90% of them singletons. This sample comprised CD4+ or CD8+ T cells sorted from blood, obtained in a trial of the OX40 agonist ivuxolimab. The receptor source for this set is an adult with an advanced solid tumor such as melanoma, head and neck, liver or kidney cancer.

The chain uses TRBV4-3 and TRBJ2-5; D gene uncertain. There are 14 residues in the CDR3. Trimming removed 0 bases at V and 0 bases at J, with 5 bases between. CDR1 is LGHNA, CDR2 YSLEER, per germline. The CDR3 bases are TGCGCCAGCAGCCAAGATCGGAACCAAGAGACCCAGTACTTC. Its translation is CASSQDRNQETQYF.

The chain uses TRBV7-2 and TRBJ1-2, with no clear D. CDR1 is SGHTA and CDR2 is FQGNSA in the germline V gene. The CDR3 sequence is 13 residues long. The V and J ends lost 5 bases and 8 bases respectively, with 15 bases between them. The CDR3 spells CASSQGPVSGYTF. The DNA for the CDR3 is TGTGCCAGCAGCCAAGGACCTGTTTCAGGCTACACCTTC.

CDR3 protein: CASSPDRSYEQYF. The CDR3 region has the DNA TGTGCCAGCAGCCCCGACAGGTCTTACGAGCAGTACTTC. V gene TRBV7-6 combines with J gene TRBJ2-7; the D gene is possibly TRBD1 (6 bases). Trimming took off 5 bases at V and 4 bases at J, with 12 bases between the two ends. Germline lookup yields CDR1 SGHVS and CDR2 FNYEAQ. The CDR3 runs 13 residues. The variable domain in full, with the rest retrieved from reference TRBV7-6 and TRBJ2-7, is GAGVSQSPRYKVTKRGQDVALRCDPISGHVSLYWYRQALGQGPEFLTYFNYEAQQDKSGLPNDRFSAERPEGSISTLTIQRTEQRDSAMYRCASSPDRSYEQYFGPGTRLTVT.

The J gene is TRBJ2-3, the V gene TRBV20-1; no clear D gene. The CDR3 sequence is 11 residues long. V was shortened by 6 bases and J by 3 bases, with 7 bases between the two germline ends. The germline V gene has CDR1 DFQATT and CDR2 SNEGSKA (reference sequence). The CDR3 loop reads CSAFRTDTQYF. CDR3 DNA: TGCAGTGCCTTCCGAACAGATACGCAGTATTTT.

This chain links TRBV6-1 with TRBJ1-1, with 8 bases fitting TRBD1. Germline lookup yields CDR1 MNHNS and CDR2 SASEGT. The CDR3 is made up of 13 amino acids. V was pared by 8 bases and J by 6 bases, with 8 bases of the junction left unmatched. This CDR3 reads CASRRTGIAEAFF. CDR3 in DNA: TGTGCCAGCCGACGGACAGGGATTGCTGAAGCTTTCTTT.

V usage is TRBV4-2 and J usage is TRBJ2-1, with a tentative D call TRBD2 (5 bases). V was pared by 3 bases and J by 2 bases, with 8 bases between. The CDR3 is made up of 14 amino acids. CDR1 is LGHNA, CDR2 YNFKEQ, per germline. CDR3 DNA: TGTGCCAGCAGCCATCTCGGGACCTACAATGAGCAGTTCTTC. This gives the protein CASSHLGTYNEQFF.

This clone was seen just once. The chain carries TRBV5-1 and TRBJ1-1, with D hard to call. CDR3 length equals 15 residues. The V end was cut by 4 bases, the J end by 4 bases, with 17 bases between. The germline CDR1 and CDR2 sequences are SGHRS and YFSETQ. The CDR3 DNA sequence: TGCGCCAGCAGCCCCTCTTACCTCTGGAGCACTGAAGCTTTCTTT. It specifies CASSPSYLWSTEAFF.

The chain has TRBV5-6 and TRBJ1-5, with a possible D match to TRBD1 (6 bases). With 4 bases removed from V and 5 bases from J, the gap between germline ends came to 19 bases. The CDR3 sequence is 16 residues long. Germline CDR1 SGHDT, CDR2 YYEEEE. In DNA form, the CDR3 reads TGTGCCAGCAGCCGCCGGACAGAGAGAGCCGATCAGCCCCAGCATTTT. Residues: CASSRRTERADQPQHF.

This clone was seen only once. This chain links TRBV28 with TRBJ2-7; 7 nucleotides agree with TRBD1. V shed 1 base and J 11 bases; nucleotides not matched to a gene: 14. This CDR3 region has 15 residues. The germline CDR1 and CDR2 sequences are MDHEN and SYDVKM. CDR3 protein: CASSLYRRTGDNEYF. CDR3 bases: TGTGCCAGCAGTTTATATCGCCGGACAGGTGATAACGAGTACTTC.

V is TRBV20-1 and J is TRBJ1-4; TRBD1 is a possible D gene (6 bases). This CDR3 contains 11 residues. Per germline, CDR1 DFQATT and CDR2 SNEGSKA (reference sequence). V lost 4 bases and J 11 bases, leaving 11 bases between the germline ends. The CDR3 region has the DNA TGCAGTGCTACTCCGGGGGCGAAACTGTTTTTT. This codes for CSATPGAKLFF.

The chain recombines TRBV5-1 with TRBJ2-1; perhaps TRBD1 as D (5 bases). The germline V gene encodes CDR1 SGHRS and CDR2 YFSETQ. Trimming left V 0 bases short and J 8 bases short, with 9 bases between. This CDR3 spans 13 amino acids. The CDR3 DNA follows: TGCGCCAGCAGCTTGGAAGGGGTCGATGAGCAGTTCTTC. Amino acids: CASSLEGVDEQFF.

V is TRBV4-3 and J is TRBJ2-5; D is possibly TRBD1 (5 bases). This CDR3 region has 15 residues. Germline assignment: CDR1 LGHNA and CDR2 YSLEER. V lost 0 bases to trimming and J lost 4 bases, with 12 bases between them. The CDR3 sequence: CASSQEPTAGETQYF. The CDR3 DNA reads as TGCGCCAGCAGCCAAGAACCGACAGCCGGAGAGACCCAGTACTTC.

The chain is built from TRBV30 and TRBJ2-5; 8 bases map to TRBD1. The germline V gene has CDR1 GTSNPN and CDR2 SVGIG (reference sequence). This CDR3 has 15 amino acids. Trimming at V came to 4 bases and at J to 2 bases, leaving 9 bases not matched to a gene. The CDR3 coding sequence is TGTGCCTGGAACCGCCCAGGGGGCAGGCAAGAGACCCAGTACTTC. Its translation is CAWNRPGGRQETQYF.

The rearrangement uses TRBV6-5 and TRBJ1-1; the D gene is possibly TRBD1 (6 bases). Germline loops: CDR1 MNHEY, CDR2 SVGAGI. The CDR3 spans 15 residues. V lost 0 bases to trimming and J lost 4 bases, with 12 bases between them. The CDR3 region is CASSYSRTDTTEAFF. DNA of the CDR3: TGTGCCAGCAGTTACTCCAGGACAGACACCACTGAAGCTTTCTTT.

The V call is TRBV2, the J call TRBJ1-3; TRBD1 agrees at 9 bases. Germline CDR1 and CDR2: SNHLY and FYNNEI. After removal of 6 bases from V and 8 bases from J, the junction contained 11 bases not matched to a gene. This CDR3 contains 15 residues. In DNA form, the CDR3 reads TGTGCCAGCAGGATCCGGGACAGGGCATCGGACACCATATATTTT. Protein product: CASRIRDRASDTIYF.

The chain joins TRBV5-1 to TRBJ2-7, with D unresolved. The CDR3 is 14 residues long. Per the germline V gene, CDR1 is SGHRS and CDR2 is YFSETQ. Trimming stripped 0 bases from V and 2 bases from J, with 9 bases between. The CDR3 reads CASSLEGATYEQYF. CDR3 coding DNA: TGCGCCAGCAGCTTGGAGGGTGCTACCTACGAGCAGTACTTC.

The V call is TRBV7-9, the J call TRBJ1-5, with 8 nucleotides matching TRBD1. The CDR3 is made up of 15 amino acids. V trimming: 5 bases; J trimming: 0 bases; junction bases outside the gene matches: 3. Looked up from germline, CDR1 is SEHNR and CDR2 is FQNEAQ (reference sequence). The CDR3 here is CASSAGQDSNQPQHF. CDR3 in DNA: TGTGCCAGCAGCGCGGGACAGGATAGCAATCAGCCCCAGCATTTT.

The chain uses TRBV19 and TRBJ2-3; weak D call: TRBD1 (6 bases). CDR1 and CDR2 from the germline V gene are LNHDA and SQIVND (reference sequence). CDR3 length equals 17 residues. V was pared by 2 bases and J by 4 bases, with 19 bases between. The CDR3 coding sequence is TGTGCCAGTAGTATATCTGGACAGCGAGGGCCCCCAGATACGCAGTATTTT. As protein: CASSISGQRGPPDTQYF.

V is TRBV28 and J is TRBJ2-6; possible D gene TRBD2, 5 bases. The germline V gene has CDR1 MDHEN and CDR2 SYDVKM. The CDR3 sequence is 15 residues long. V dropped 7 bases and J dropped 0 bases, with 10 bases sitting between them. The CDR3, as DNA: TGTGCCAGCACCCGACGGGGCTCTGGGGCCAACGTCCTGACTTTC. Translating gives CASTRRGSGANVLTF.

The V gene is TRBV7-9, the J gene TRBJ1-1; D might be TRBD1 (6 bases). Germline CDR1 is SEHNR and CDR2 is FQNEAQ (reference sequence). This CDR3 region has 15 residues. The V and J ends lost 8 bases and 0 bases respectively, with 16 bases between them. The CDR3, as DNA: TGTGCCAGCCTGTTCGGAGGGGGGCTGAACACTGAAGCTTTCTTT. Its protein product is CASLFGGGLNTEAFF.

This rearrangement joins TRBV9 to TRBJ2-1; a weak D match, TRBD2 (8 bases). Germline V gives CDR1 SGDLS, CDR2 YYNGEE. The CDR3 contains 20 residues. Trimming removed 2 bases from V and 0 bases from J, with 24 bases in between. In nucleotides, the CDR3 is TGTGCCAGCAGCGTCAACCCAGGGGGACCGGGACTAGTCTCCTACAATGAGCAGTTCTTC. This codes for CASSVNPGGPGLVSYNEQFF.

The rearrangement uses TRBV11-2 and TRBJ2-7; 7 nucleotides match TRBD2. After removal of 0 bases from V and 1 base from J, the junction contained 0 bases not matched to a gene. The CDR3 contains 14 residues. CDR1 SGHAT and CDR2 FQNNGV come from the germline V gene. The chain's CDR3 is CASSLEGGSYEQYF. DNA of the CDR3: TGTGCCAGCAGCTTAGAGGGGGGGTCCTACGAGCAGTACTTC.